Listed below are T cell receptor beta chains from one sample, sequenced in a study of T cells after yellow fever vaccination. One entry per CDR3 protein, called by TCRdb with MiXCR from the 5' RACE reads. The sample records approximately 450,000 distinct CDR3 sequences, around a sixth being singletons. Sample: PBMCs, taken before the yellow fever booster vaccination. Source of these receptors: a young man who received the YFV17D yellow fever vaccine. Each CDR3 is given with its conserved first and last residue. D genes are given only for firm matches. Only some rows state a clone size, as once, few, many or a class for expanded clones.

NA	TRBV2	15	TRBJ2-4	NA	CASRGWGLAKNIQYF	TGTGCCAGCAGAGGGTGGGGCCTAGCCAAAAACATTCAGTACTTC
few	TRBV7-2	12	TRBJ2-5	NA	CASSPLKETQYF	TGTGCCAGCAGCCCCTTAAAAGAGACCCAGTACTTC
many	TRBV20-1	18	TRBJ1-5	TRBD1	CSANSGRGSLLSNQPQHF	TGCAGTGCTAACTCGGGCAGGGGGTCACTTCTGAGCAATCAGCCCCAGCATTTT
many	TRBV18	13	TRBJ2-2	NA	CASSPGYTGELFF	TGTGCCAGCTCACCAGGGTACACCGGGGAGCTGTTTTTT
few	TRBV27	14	TRBJ2-3	NA	CASSFVSGTDTQYF	TGTGCCAGCAGTTTCGTAAGCGGCACAGATACGCAGTATTTT
few	TRBV7-9	14	TRBJ2-7	NA	CASYGTLAPYEQYF	TGTGCCAGCTACGGGACTCTCGCACCCTACGAGCAGTACTTC
few	TRBV5-5	16	TRBJ2-2	TRBD2	CASSILAGANTGELFF	TGTGCCAGCAGCATCCTCGCGGGGGCGAACACCGGGGAGCTGTTTTTT
NA	TRBV4-1	16	TRBJ2-3	TRBD1	CASSQDVGDSTDTQYF	TGCGCCAGCAGCCAAGATGTCGGGGACAGTACAGATACGCAGTATTTT
NA	TRBV11-2	11	TRBJ2-5	NA	CASSPYGTQYF	TGTGCCAGCAGCCCCTACGGGACCCAGTACTTC
NA	TRBV20-1	14	TRBJ1-4	NA	CSARFPQSNEKLFF	TGCAGTGCTAGATTCCCGCAGAGTAATGAAAAACTGTTTTTT
few	TRBV7-2	15	TRBJ2-5	NA	CASSPTPGVGETQYF	TGTGCCAGCAGCCCTACACCAGGGGTTGGAGAGACCCAGTACTTC
NA	TRBV10-3	13	TRBJ2-5	TRBD1	CASGTGDGETQYF	TGTGCCAGCGGTACAGGGGACGGAGAGACCCAGTACTTC
few	TRBV18	16	TRBJ1-1	NA	CASSPLSLGGNTEAFF	TGTGCCAGCTCACCACTTTCTCTAGGAGGAAACACTGAAGCTTTCTTT
NA	TRBV5-1	14	TRBJ2-1	NA	CASSPFRQEIEQFF	TGCGCCAGCAGCCCTTTTCGACAGGAAATTGAGCAGTTCTTC
few	TRBV5-6	14	TRBJ1-1	NA	CASRWRGRGTEAFF	TGTGCCAGCAGGTGGCGAGGGAGGGGTACTGAAGCTTTCTTT
few	TRBV25-1	14	TRBJ1-2	TRBD1	CASSDPDRRRGYTF	TGTGCCAGCAGTGACCCGGACAGGAGAAGGGGCTACACCTTC
NA	TRBV20-1	14	TRBJ2-5	NA	CSARERAYQETQYF	TGCAGTGCTAGAGAGCGGGCTTACCAAGAGACCCAGTACTTC
many	TRBV7-3	15	TRBJ2-1	NA	CASSLNSGRVNEQFF	TGTGCCAGCAGCTTAAACAGTGGCCGGGTCAATGAGCAGTTCTTC
many	TRBV20-1	14	TRBJ2-3	TRBD2	CSADGAGGTDTQYF	TGCAGTGCTGACGGAGCGGGGGGCACAGATACGCAGTATTTT
NA	TRBV6-9	17	TRBJ2-5	TRBD1	CASSPGTGGFASETQYF	TGTGCCAGCAGTCCGGGGACAGGGGGCTTCGCATCAGAGACCCAGTACTTC
NA	TRBV7-3	15	TRBJ2-1	TRBD2	CASSLGTSGSNEQFF	TGTGCCAGCAGCTTAGGGACTAGCGGGTCAAATGAGCAGTTCTTC
NA	TRBV6-5	13	TRBJ2-5	TRBD1	CASSKDRVETQYF	TGTGCCAGCAGTAAGGACAGGGTCGAGACCCAGTACTTC
few	TRBV20-1	15	TRBJ2-7	TRBD2	CSASRGGVTIYEQYF	TGCAGTGCTAGTCGTGGGGGGGTCACCATCTACGAGCAGTACTTC
few	TRBV6-5	15	TRBJ1-4	NA	CASSYSGGTNEKLFF	TGTGCCAGCAGTTACTCGGGGGGAACTAATGAAAAACTGTTTTTT
few	TRBV4-1	15	TRBJ2-1	TRBD2	CASSQDAGGPGEQFF	TGCGCCAGCAGCCAAGATGCGGGGGGGCCGGGTGAGCAGTTCTTC
few	TRBV2	14	TRBJ2-1	NA	CASSVDIAYNEQFF	TGTGCCAGCAGTGTCGACATAGCCTACAATGAGCAGTTCTTC